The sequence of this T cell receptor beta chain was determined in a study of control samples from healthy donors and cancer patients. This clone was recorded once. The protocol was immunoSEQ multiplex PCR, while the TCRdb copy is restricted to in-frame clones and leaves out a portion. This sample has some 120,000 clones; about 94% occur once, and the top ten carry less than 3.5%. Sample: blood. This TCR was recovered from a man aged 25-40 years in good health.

This chain's CDR3 is CASSPRGSGGRPSSTDTQYF. The CDR3, as DNA: TGTGCCAGCAGTCCTCGGGGTAGCGGGGGGCGCCCGTCTAGCACAGATACGCAGTATTTT. The gene calls are TRBV6-6 and TRBJ2-3, with 10 nucleotides matching TRBD2. Germline V lookup: CDR1 MNHNY, CDR2 SVGAGI (reference sequence). The trim removed 5 bases at V and 0 bases at J, leaving 17 bases unmatched. This CDR3 contains 20 residues.